These T cell receptor beta chains were read from a single sample in a study of CD8+ T cells in alopecia areata. Sequencing used immunoSEQ multiplex PCR; TCRdb keeps in-frame clones, though not all of them. Among some 130,000 clones listed, 58% were seen once. This specimen was CD4+ T cells sorted from blood, taken at week 0. Receptor source: a human donor with alopecia areata. Each CDR3 is given with its conserved first and last residue. A D gene is named only where the DNA matches it firmly. Only part of the rows carry a size: once, few, many, or a class if the clone is expanded.

d_call	v_call	clone_size	j_call	cdr3_aa	cdr3_nt
.	TRBV7-2	.	TRBJ1-5	CASSFRDSGQPQHF	TGTGCCAGCAGCTTCCGCGATTCGGGACAGCCCCAGCATTTT
TRBD1	TRBV11-2	few	TRBJ1-5	CASSVGTGGQPQHF	TGTGCCAGCAGCGTCGGGACAGGGGGTCAGCCCCAGCATTTT
.	TRBV10-2	few	TRBJ1-5	CASQMQGTGQPQHF	TGCGCCAGTCAAATGCAGGGGACTGGCCAGCCCCAGCATTTT
.	TRBV10-3	.	TRBJ1-2	CAISELGGANYGYTF	TGTGCCATCAGTGAACTGGGGGGGGCGAACTATGGCTACACCTTC
.	TRBV10-3	.	TRBJ2-7	CAIGSRDGVRYEQYF	TGTGCCATCGGTAGCCGGGACGGGGTTCGATACGAGCAGTACTTC
.	TRBV29-1	.	TRBJ2-3	CSVGQGGTDTQYF	TGCAGCGTTGGACAGGGAGGGACAGATACGCAGTATTTT
TRBD1	TRBV5-4	.	TRBJ1-1	CASSFNRGRNTEAFF	TGTGCCAGCAGCTTTAACAGGGGGCGGAACACTGAAGCTTTCTTT
TRBD2	TRBV9	.	TRBJ2-7	CASSYGAGGSFSYEQYF	TGTGCCAGCAGCTACGGAGCGGGAGGCTCCTTCTCCTACGAGCAGTACTTC
.	TRBV5-1	few	TRBJ2-1	CASSFQETSWNEQFF	TGCGCCAGCAGCTTCCAAGAAACTAGCTGGAATGAGCAGTTCTTC
.	TRBV5-1	.	TRBJ2-3	CASSLETDTQYF	TGCGCCAGCAGCTTGGAAACAGATACGCAGTATTTT
TRBD1	TRBV2	.	TRBJ1-1	CASSSTGWFTEAFF	TGTGCCAGCAGTTCGACAGGGTGGTTCACTGAAGCTTTCTTT
TRBD2	TRBV28	.	TRBJ2-5	CASSLAGGWETQYF	TGTGCCAGCAGCCTAGCGGGAGGTTGGGAGACCCAGTACTTC
.	TRBV7-2	.	TRBJ2-3	CASSLADTQYF	TGTGCCAGCAGCTTAGCCGATACGCAGTATTTT
.	TRBV6-6	.	TRBJ1-2	CASASRGNGYTF	TGTGCCTCAGCCTCCCGAGGAAACGGCTACACCTTC
.	TRBV6-6	.	TRBJ1-5	CASSTDSKPQHF	TGTGCCAGCAGTACGGACAGTAAGCCCCAGCATTTT
TRBD1	TRBV7-2	.	TRBJ2-7	CASSQRTGGNYEQYF	TGTGCCAGCAGCCAGAGGACAGGGGGAAACTACGAGCAGTACTTC
TRBD2	TRBV5-1	.	TRBJ2-2	CASSLGLAGGYTGELFF	TGCGCCAGCAGCTTGGGACTAGCGGGAGGCTACACCGGGGAGCTGTTTTTT
.	TRBV20-1	few	TRBJ2-5	CSGIKETQYF	TGCAGCGGTATTAAAGAGACCCAGTACTTC
.	TRBV19	.	TRBJ2-2	CASSIHLKLVYRELFF	TGTGCCAGTAGTATTCACCTTAAATTGGTGTACCGGGAGCTGTTTTTT
.	TRBV5-4	.	TRBJ2-5	CASSPGREQETQYF	TGTGCCAGCAGCCCGGGACGGGAACAAGAGACCCAGTACTTC
.	TRBV18	few	TRBJ1-2	CASSLYRADYGYTF	TGTGCCAGCTCACTATACAGAGCGGACTATGGCTACACCTTC
TRBD2	TRBV19	.	TRBJ2-3	CASSMGTRFVPDTQYF	TGTGCCAGTAGTATGGGGACTAGATTTGTTCCAGATACGCAGTATTTT
TRBD1	TRBV5-1	.	TRBJ2-3	CASSGRTGATDTQYF	TGCGCCAGCAGCGGCCGGACAGGGGCCACCGATACGCAGTATTTT
TRBD1	TRBV6-1	once	TRBJ1-5	CASSEGSGGSQPQHF	TGTGCCAGCAGTGAGGGGTCAGGGGGCAGTCAGCCCCAGCATTTT
.	TRBV7-2	.	TRBJ2-5	CASSFVPGRAETQYF	TGTGCCAGCAGCTTTGTTCCAGGGCGGGCAGAGACCCAGTACTTC
.	TRBV7-2	once	TRBJ2-1	CASSRGSSGDNEQFF	TGTGCCAGCAGTAGAGGGAGCTCAGGGGACAATGAGCAGTTCTTC
.	TRBV5-1	.	TRBJ1-2	CASSFLEHRLTF	TGCGCCAGCAGTTTCCTTGAGCACCGGCTCACCTTC
TRBD1	TRBV4-2	.	TRBJ1-5	CASSQDPQGARQPQHF	TGTGCCAGCAGCCAAGACCCTCAGGGGGCTCGTCAGCCCCAGCATTTT
TRBD2	TRBV7-9	few	TRBJ2-4	CASSFGTTENIQYF	TGTGCCAGCAGCTTCGGGACTACGGAAAACATTCAGTACTTC
TRBD1	TRBV19	.	TRBJ1-5	CASSTGTDSNQPQHF	TGTGCCAGTAGTACGGGGACAGATAGCAATCAGCCCCAGCATTTT
.	TRBV7-2	once	TRBJ2-7	CASSLMYEQYF	TGTGCCAGCAGCTTGATGTACGAGCAGTACTTC
TRBD1	TRBV18	.	TRBJ2-7	CASSPSTGTGIDEQYF	TGTGCCAGCTCACCGTCGACCGGGACAGGGATCGACGAGCAGTACTTC
.	TRBV18	few	TRBJ1-5	CASSPGQDNQPQHF	TGTGCCAGCTCACCCGGGCAGGACAATCAGCCCCAGCATTTT
.	TRBV7-9	few	TRBJ2-2	CASSFIPTTNTGELFF	TGTGCCAGCAGCTTCATCCCGACAACGAACACCGGGGAGCTGTTTTTT
TRBD2	TRBV2	.	TRBJ2-3	CASSQRTSGGTDTQYF	TGTGCCAGCAGCCAAAGGACTAGCGGGGGCACAGATACGCAGTATTTT
.	TRBV5-1	.	TRBJ2-2	CASSLFNTGELFF	TGCGCCAGCAGCTTGTTCAACACCGGGGAGCTGTTTTTT
TRBD1	TRBV5-1	.	TRBJ1-1	CASSPRTGDTEAFF	TGCGCCAGCAGCCCCAGGACAGGGGACACTGAAGCTTTCTTT
.	TRBV29-1	few	TRBJ2-6	CSVLTSGANVLTF	TGCAGCGTACTAACCTCTGGGGCCAACGTCCTGACTTTC
TRBD2	TRBV4-1	few	TRBJ2-3	CASSHHEKRELVDTQYF	TGCGCCAGCAGCCACCACGAGAAGCGGGAGCTGGTAGATACGCAGTATTTT
TRBD2	TRBV7-8	few	TRBJ2-2	CASSQRGWNTGELFF	TGTGCCAGCAGCCAGCGGGGATGGAACACCGGGGAGCTGTTTTTT
.	TRBV7-9	.	TRBJ1-2	CASSLEANYGYTF	TGTGCCAGCAGCTTAGAAGCTAACTATGGCTACACCTTC
.	TRBV5-4	.	TRBJ1-2	CASSLGRLDYGYTF	TGTGCCAGCAGCTTGGGCAGGCTTGACTATGGCTACACCTTC
TRBD1	TRBV5-1	.	TRBJ2-7	CASSLVVQGAYEQYF	TGCGCCAGCAGCTTGGTGGTCCAGGGGGCCTACGAGCAGTACTTC
.	TRBV29-1	few	TRBJ1-4	CSVVWRGATNEKLFF	TGCAGCGTTGTGTGGAGGGGCGCAACTAATGAAAAACTGTTTTTT
TRBD1	TRBV6-5	.	TRBJ1-2	CASTQQGINYGYTF	TGTGCCAGCACTCAACAGGGGATTAACTATGGCTACACCTTC
.	TRBV28	.	TRBJ2-7	CASSALRVSAHEQYF	TGTGCCAGCAGTGCGCTCCGGGTATCTGCCCACGAGCAGTACTTC
TRBD2	TRBV19	.	TRBJ2-5	CASGTSLAETQYF	TGTGCCAGTGGGACTAGCTTGGCGGAGACCCAGTACTTC
.	TRBV5-4	few	TRBJ2-1	CASSLLGGGNEQFF	TGTGCCAGCAGCTTATTAGGAGGTGGCAATGAGCAGTTCTTC
TRBD1	TRBV7-2	.	TRBJ2-3	CASSLVGTGGVDTQYF	TGTGCCAGCAGCTTAGTAGGGACAGGGGGCGTAGATACGCAGTATTTT
.	TRBV2	.	TRBJ2-5	CASTQGGQTETQYF	TGTGCCAGCACCCAAGGAGGTCAGACGGAGACCCAGTACTTC
TRBD2	TRBV11-1	.	TRBJ2-1	CASSSQLAGYNEQFF	TGTGCCAGCAGCTCCCAACTAGCGGGGTACAATGAGCAGTTCTTC
.	TRBV4-3	few	TRBJ2-7	CASSQDVRGVRREQYF	TGCGCCAGCAGCCAAGATGTCCGGGGAGTACGGAGGGAGCAGTACTTC
TRBD1	TRBV15	.	TRBJ2-7	CATGTGQYEQYF	TGTGCCACCGGGACAGGACAATACGAGCAGTACTTC
TRBD2	TRBV29-1	few	TRBJ2-1	CSVFSGGVNNEQFF	TGCAGCGTTTTTAGCGGGGGGGTGAACAATGAGCAGTTCTTC
TRBD1	TRBV29-1	few	TRBJ1-1	CSVGMTGGNTEAFF	TGCAGCGTTGGTATGACAGGGGGGAACACTGAAGCTTTCTTT
.	TRBV27	.	TRBJ2-3	CASSLSRARADTQYF	TGTGCCAGCAGTTTATCCCGCGCACGAGCAGATACGCAGTATTTT
.	TRBV5-1	once	TRBJ1-2	CASSLGPATIGGYTF	TGCGCCAGCAGCTTGGGCCCCGCTACTATAGGGGGCTACACCTTC
.	TRBV6-5	.	TRBJ1-1	CASSYLGTTVTEAFF	TGTGCCAGCAGTTACCTGGGGACCACGGTGACTGAAGCTTTCTTT
TRBD1	TRBV5-4	.	TRBJ1-1	CASSLETGSFAEAFF	TGTGCCAGCAGCTTGGAGACAGGGAGTTTCGCTGAAGCTTTCTTT